The 17 T cell receptor beta chains listed next were all sequenced from one sample in a study of OX40 agonist ivuxolimab in advanced cancers. Sequencing used immunoSEQ multiplex PCR; TCRdb keeps in-frame clones, though not all of them. The sample has 90,000 to 120,000 clones; approximately 90% are singletons. Sample: CD4+ or CD8+ T cells sorted from blood, taken in a trial of the OX40 agonist ivuxolimab. The receptors stem from an adult with an advanced solid tumor such as melanoma, head and neck, liver or kidney cancer.

The J gene is TRBJ2-7, the V gene TRBV6-1; possibly TRBD1 for D (5 bases). CDR3 size: 13 residues. V was pared by 6 bases and J by 3 bases, with 12 bases between. CDR1 is MNHNS, CDR2 SASEGT, per germline. This CDR3 is CASRFGRVYEQYF. The CDR3 DNA is TGTGCCAGCAGATTTGGCAGGGTCTACGAGCAGTACTTC.

The chain combines TRBV2 with TRBJ1-1; possible D gene TRBD1, 6 bases. CDR3 length: 14 amino acids. The V and J ends lost 7 bases and 0 bases respectively, with 12 bases between them. The V gene's germline CDR1 is SNHLY and CDR2 FYNNEI. The CDR3 DNA sequence: TGTGCCAGCATCATGACAGGTATGAACACTGAAGCTTTCTTT. The encoded protein is CASIMTGMNTEAFF.

This sequence joins TRBV7-3 and TRBJ2-5, with 7 bases aligning to TRBD1. The DNA end is more similar to TRBJ2-7, so the J call may be wrong. This CDR3 has 14 residues. The germline CDR1 and CDR2 sequences are SGHTA and FQGTGA. The CDR3 sequence is CASSSMGTASEQYF. The CDR3 DNA is TGTGCCAGCAGCTCGATGGGGACAGCATCCGAGCAGTACTTC.

The chain combines TRBV19 with TRBJ2-1; TRBD1 might be the D (6 bases). This CDR3 region has 13 residues. Deletions cut 6 bases from V and 4 bases from J, with 10 bases between. Germline CDR1 LNHDA, CDR2 SQIVND (reference sequence). The CDR3 sequence: CASSPDRYNEQFF. The DNA for the CDR3 is TGTGCCAGTAGCCCCGACAGGTACAATGAGCAGTTCTTC.

The rearrangement links TRBV7-2 to TRBJ2-3; D is ambiguous. The germline CDR1 and CDR2 sequences are SGHTA and FQGNSA. There are 14 residues in the CDR3. V was trimmed by 3 bases and J by 1 base, leaving 8 bases between them. Here the CDR3 DNA reads TGTGCCAGCAGCTTTGTCCGGCGCACAGATACGCAGTATTTT. Protein: CASSFVRRTDTQYF.

The rearrangement links TRBV7-9 to TRBJ2-7, with 9 bases aligning to TRBD1. Trimming removed 6 bases from V and 2 bases from J; junction bases left unmatched: 8. The CDR3 contains 15 residues. The V gene's germline CDR1 is SEHNR and CDR2 FQNEAQ (reference sequence). CDR3 DNA: TGTGCCAGCAGAGCACCAACAGGGGGCACCTACGAGCAGTACTTC. Its protein is CASRAPTGGTYEQYF.

The chain is built from TRBV11-2 and TRBJ2-7, with TRBD2 as a possible D gene (5 bases). V lost 1 base, J lost 2 bases, and 12 bases lay in between. The germline gives CDR1 SGHAT, CDR2 FQNNGV. The CDR3 has 15 residues. The CDR3 is CASSLGADLTYEQYF. CDR3 coding DNA: TGTGCCAGCAGCTTAGGAGCGGACCTGACCTACGAGCAGTACTTC.

J is TRBJ1-2 and V is TRBV27, with D possibly matching TRBD1 (5 bases). The V end lost 5 bases, the J end lost 8 bases, and 12 bases lay between the germline ends. The CDR3 consists of 12 residues. CDR1 MNHEY and CDR2 SMNVEV come from the germline V gene (reference sequence). As DNA, the CDR3 is TGTGCCAGCAGTGCGGGGGTAGGCGGCTACACCTTC. This codes for CASSAGVGGYTF.

This clone was seen a handful of times. The chain recombines TRBV7-2 with TRBJ1-2; D uncertain. The CDR3 spans 15 residues. Germline V gene lookup returns CDR1 SGHTA and CDR2 FQGNSA. The V end lost 1 base, the J end lost 8 bases, and 17 bases lay between the germline ends. The CDR3 loop is CASSLGSTAQRGYTF. Here the CDR3 DNA reads TGTGCCAGCAGCTTAGGATCGACGGCACAGAGAGGCTACACCTTC.

This chain links TRBV6-5 with TRBJ2-3, with TRBD2 identical over 7 bases. J gave up 2 bases and V 8 bases, and 7 bases lay outside the gene matches. Looked up from germline, CDR1 is MNHEY and CDR2 is SVGAGI. This CDR3 has 14 residues. The CDR3 reads CASRGEGTTDTQYF. DNA for the CDR3: TGTGCCAGCCGAGGGGAGGGGACCACAGATACGCAGTATTTT.

The chain uses TRBV7-8 and TRBJ2-5, with D perhaps matching TRBD1 (6 bases). Per germline, CDR1 SGHVS and CDR2 FQNEAQ. The CDR3 totals 15 residues. V shed 4 bases and J shed 2 bases, with 14 bases lying between them. DNA of the CDR3: TGTGCCAGCAGCTCAGGCCGGACAGTTCAAGAGACCCAGTACTTC. Translating gives CASSSGRTVQETQYF.

The V gene is TRBV19, the J gene TRBJ1-3; 8 positions agree with TRBD1. From germline, CDR1 is LNHDA and CDR2 SQIVND (reference sequence). CDR3 size: 15 residues. The ends lost 9 bases at V and 2 bases at J; junction bases unmatched: 9. The DNA for the CDR3 is TGTGCCAGCGTCCCCGTACAGGGGGCTGGAAACACCATATATTTT. Its protein product is CASVPVQGAGNTIYF.

This clone is classed as medium-sized. The chain carries TRBV4-1 and TRBJ2-7; TRBD1 matches 7 bases. CDR3 size: 14 residues. Germline lookup yields CDR1 MGHRA and CDR2 YSYEKL. With 4 bases clipped from V and 3 bases from J, the junction kept 6 bases outside the gene matches. The CDR3 sequence is CASSLGQTVYEQYF. The CDR3 nucleotides are TGCGCCAGCAGCCTGGGACAGACCGTCTACGAGCAGTACTTC.

The V call is TRBV6-4, the J call TRBJ1-1; the D is unclear. The CDR3 sequence is 12 residues long. Germline CDR1 reads MRHNA; CDR2 reads SNTAGT. The ends were cut back, 8 bases at V and 7 bases at J, with 14 bases in the middle. The CDR3 DNA sequence: TGTGCCAGCCAATCGGACGGAGATGAAGCTTTCTTT. Its protein is CASQSDGDEAFF.

CDR3 residues: CASSSGTSGRNFDTQYF. CDR3 in DNA: TGCGCCAGCAGCTCGGGGACTAGCGGGAGAAATTTTGATACGCAGTATTTT. V is TRBV5-1 and J is TRBJ2-3; 14 bases line up with TRBD2. This CDR3 is built from 17 residues. Trimming cost V 3 bases and J 6 bases; bases outside gene matches: 9. CDR1 is SGHRS and CDR2 is YFSETQ in the germline V gene.

This clone appeared a single time. This CDR3 is also generated by other DNA sequences in the sample. This rearrangement joins TRBV29-1 to TRBJ1-4; the match to TRBD1 covers 7 bases. The ends lost 4 bases at V and 3 bases at J; junction bases unmatched: 2. The germline V gene has CDR1 SQVTM and CDR2 ANQGSEA. CDR3 length equals 13 residues. In nucleotides, the CDR3 is TGCAGCGTTGGAGGGACAGCTAATGAAAAACTGTTTTTT. Protein: CSVGGTANEKLFF.

The gene calls are TRBV7-3 and TRBJ1-1; D unclear. The CDR3 runs to 11 residues. V gave up 4 bases and J gave up 1 base, with 1 base separating them. Germline V gene sequence: CDR1 SGHTA, CDR2 FQGTGA. The chain's CDR3 is CASSSNTEAFF. In DNA form, the CDR3 reads TGTGCCAGCAGCTCGAACACTGAAGCTTTCTTT.